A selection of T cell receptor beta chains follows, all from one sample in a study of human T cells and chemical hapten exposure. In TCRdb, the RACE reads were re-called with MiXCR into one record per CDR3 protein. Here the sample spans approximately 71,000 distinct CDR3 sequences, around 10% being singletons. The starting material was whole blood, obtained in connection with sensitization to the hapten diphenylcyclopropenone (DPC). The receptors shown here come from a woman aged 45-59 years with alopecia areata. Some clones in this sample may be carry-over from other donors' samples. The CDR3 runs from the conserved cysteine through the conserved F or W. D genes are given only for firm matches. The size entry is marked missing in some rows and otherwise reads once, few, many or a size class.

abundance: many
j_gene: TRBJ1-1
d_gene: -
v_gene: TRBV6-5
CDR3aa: CASSYGGGTEAFF
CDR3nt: TGTGCCAGCAGTTACGGGGGGGGCACTGAAGCTTTCTTT

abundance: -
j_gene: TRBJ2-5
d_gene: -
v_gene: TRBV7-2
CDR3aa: CASSFRQDQETQYF
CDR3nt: TGTGCCAGCAGCTTCCGACAGGACCAAGAGACCCAGTACTTC

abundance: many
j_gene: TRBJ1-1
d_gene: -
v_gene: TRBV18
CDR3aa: CASSYDAEAFF
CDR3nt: TGTGCCAGCTCGTACGATGCTGAAGCTTTCTTT

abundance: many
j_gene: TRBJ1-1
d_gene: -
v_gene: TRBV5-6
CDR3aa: CASSLFPSWTEAFF
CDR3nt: TGTGCCAGCAGCTTGTTCCCCTCGTGGACTGAAGCTTTCTTT

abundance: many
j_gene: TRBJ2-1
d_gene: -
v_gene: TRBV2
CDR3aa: CASTLTNIRASTSSEQFF
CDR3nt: TGTGCCAGCACCCTGACCAATATCCGGGCCTCGACAAGCAGTGAGCAGTTCTTC

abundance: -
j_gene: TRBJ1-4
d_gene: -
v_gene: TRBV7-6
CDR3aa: CASSLRSGVNEKLFF
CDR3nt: TGTGCCAGCAGCTTACGTTCAGGGGTCAATGAAAAACTGTTTTTT

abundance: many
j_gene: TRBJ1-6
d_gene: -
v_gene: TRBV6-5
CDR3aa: CASSYSGGYSYNSPLHF
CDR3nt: TGTGCCAGCAGTTACTCGGGCGGCTACTCCTATAATTCACCCCTCCACTTT

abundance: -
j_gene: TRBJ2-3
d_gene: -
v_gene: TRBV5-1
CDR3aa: CASSLAWTDTQYF
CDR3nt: TGCGCCAGCAGCTTGGCCTGGACAGATACGCAGTATTTT

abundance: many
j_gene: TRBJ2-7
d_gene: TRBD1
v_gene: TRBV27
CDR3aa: CASSFDRGWSYEQYF
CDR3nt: TGTGCCAGCAGCTTTGACAGGGGTTGGTCCTACGAGCAGTACTTC

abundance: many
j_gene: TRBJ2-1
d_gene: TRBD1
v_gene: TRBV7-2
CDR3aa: CASSLGTGRAEQFF
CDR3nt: TGTGCCAGCAGCTTAGGGACAGGACGGGCTGAGCAGTTCTTC

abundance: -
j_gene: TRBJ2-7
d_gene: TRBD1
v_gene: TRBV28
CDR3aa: CASSSTPPGTGNEQYF
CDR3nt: TGTGCCAGCAGTTCCACCCCACCCGGGACAGGAAACGAGCAGTACTTC

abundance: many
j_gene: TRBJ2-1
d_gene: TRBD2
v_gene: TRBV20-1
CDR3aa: CSASPGLAGNNEQFF
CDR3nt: TGCAGTGCGAGCCCCGGACTAGCGGGGAACAATGAGCAGTTCTTC

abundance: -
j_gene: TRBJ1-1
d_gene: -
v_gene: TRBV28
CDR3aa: CASSFGRAGGTEAFF
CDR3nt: TGTGCCAGCAGCTTCGGGCGGGCTGGGGGCACTGAAGCTTTCTTT

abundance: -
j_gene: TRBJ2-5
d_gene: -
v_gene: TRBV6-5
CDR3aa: CASSYSGRHRETQYF
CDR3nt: TGTGCCAGCAGTTACTCTGGCAGACACCGGGAGACCCAGTACTTC

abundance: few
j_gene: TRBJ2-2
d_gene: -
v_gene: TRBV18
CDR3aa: CASSPSLELGTGELFF
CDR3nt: TGTGCCAGCTCACCATCGTTAGAACTCGGAACCGGGGAGCTGTTTTTT

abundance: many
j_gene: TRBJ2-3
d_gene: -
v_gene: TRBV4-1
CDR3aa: CASSPGLITDTQYF
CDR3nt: TGCGCCAGCAGCCCCGGGCTAATCACAGATACGCAGTATTTT

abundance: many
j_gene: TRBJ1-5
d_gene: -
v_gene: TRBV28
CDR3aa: CASSKIDRSNQPQHF
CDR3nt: TGTGCCAGCAGTAAAATCGACAGGAGCAATCAGCCCCAGCATTTT

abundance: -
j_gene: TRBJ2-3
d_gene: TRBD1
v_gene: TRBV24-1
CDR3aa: CATSPKQGTTDTQYF
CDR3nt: TGTGCCACCAGCCCGAAACAGGGGACCACAGATACGCAGTATTTT

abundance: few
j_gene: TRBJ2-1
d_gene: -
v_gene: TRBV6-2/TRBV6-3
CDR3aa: CASSLRLVDNEQFF
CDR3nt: TGTGCCAGCAGTTTGCGACTAGTCGACAATGAGCAGTTCTTC

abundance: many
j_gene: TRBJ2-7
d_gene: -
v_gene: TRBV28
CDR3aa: CASSLSGGRDEQYF
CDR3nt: TGTGCCAGCAGTTTATCCGGGGGCCGCGACGAGCAGTACTTC

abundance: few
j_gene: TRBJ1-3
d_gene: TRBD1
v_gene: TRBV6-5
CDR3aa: CASSYGAPWQGVAIGNTIYF
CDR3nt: TGTGCCAGCAGTTATGGTGCTCCCTGGCAGGGGGTCGCAATTGGAAACACCATATATTTT

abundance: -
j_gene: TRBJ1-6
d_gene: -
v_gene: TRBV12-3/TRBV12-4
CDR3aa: CASSSAQRSPLHF
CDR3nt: TGTGCCAGCAGTTCCGCCCAGCGGTCACCCCTCCACTTT

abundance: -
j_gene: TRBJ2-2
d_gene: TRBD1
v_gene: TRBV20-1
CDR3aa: CSARPFGQGHTGELFF
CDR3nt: TGCAGTGCTAGACCTTTCGGACAGGGGCATACCGGGGAGCTGTTTTTT

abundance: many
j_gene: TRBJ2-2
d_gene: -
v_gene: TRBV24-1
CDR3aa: CATSDPGEYTGELFF
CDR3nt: TGTGCCACCAGTGACCCCGGGGAGTACACCGGGGAGCTGTTTTTT

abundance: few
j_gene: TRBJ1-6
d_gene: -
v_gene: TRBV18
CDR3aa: CASSPETANSPLHF
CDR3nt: TGTGCCAGCTCACCAGAGACCGCAAATTCACCCCTCCACTTT

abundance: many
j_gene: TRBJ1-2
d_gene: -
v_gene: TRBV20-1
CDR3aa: CSAPSQGRPSYGYTF
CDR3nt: TGCAGTGCCCCGTCGCAGGGCAGGCCCAGCTATGGCTACACCTTC

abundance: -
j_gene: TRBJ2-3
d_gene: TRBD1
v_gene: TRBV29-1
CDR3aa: CSLILQGAPDTQYF
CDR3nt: TGCAGCCTGATCCTCCAGGGGGCCCCAGATACGCAGTATTTT

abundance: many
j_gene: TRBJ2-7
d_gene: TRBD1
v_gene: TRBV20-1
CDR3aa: CSAPGQEVSEQYF
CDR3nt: TGCAGTGCCCCGGGACAGGAAGTGTCCGAGCAGTACTTC

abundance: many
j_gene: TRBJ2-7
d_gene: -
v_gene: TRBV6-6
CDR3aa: CASSFWKGTGEQYF
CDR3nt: TGTGCCAGCAGTTTTTGGAAGGGGACGGGCGAGCAGTACTTC

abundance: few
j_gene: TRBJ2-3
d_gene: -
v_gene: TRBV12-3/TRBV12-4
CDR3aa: CASSLRQSSTDTQYF
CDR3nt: TGTGCCAGCAGTTTACGGCAAAGCAGCACAGATACGCAGTATTTT

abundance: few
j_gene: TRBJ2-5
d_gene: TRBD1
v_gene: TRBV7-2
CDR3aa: CASRPQGAGKGETQYF
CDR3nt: TGTGCCAGCAGGCCACAGGGGGCAGGGAAGGGAGAGACCCAGTACTTC

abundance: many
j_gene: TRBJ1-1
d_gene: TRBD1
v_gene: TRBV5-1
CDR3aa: CASSVDRVNTEAFF
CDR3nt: TGCGCCAGCAGCGTCGACAGGGTCAATACTGAAGCTTTCTTT

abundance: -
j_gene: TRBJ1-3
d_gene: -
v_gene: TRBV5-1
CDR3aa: CASSLEQNSGNTIYF
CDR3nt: TGCGCCAGCAGCTTGGAGCAGAACTCTGGAAACACCATATATTTT

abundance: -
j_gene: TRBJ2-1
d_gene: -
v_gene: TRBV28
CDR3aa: CASSPGYYNEQFF
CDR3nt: TGTGCCAGCAGCCCAGGTTACTACAATGAGCAGTTCTTC

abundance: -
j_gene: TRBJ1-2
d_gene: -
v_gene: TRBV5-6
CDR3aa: CASNQPGALGYTF
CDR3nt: TGTGCCAGCAACCAGCCAGGGGCTCTGGGCTACACCTTC

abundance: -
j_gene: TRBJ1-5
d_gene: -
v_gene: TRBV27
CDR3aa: CASSLVVDQPQHF
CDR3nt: TGTGCCAGCAGTTTAGTGGTTGATCAGCCCCAGCATTTT

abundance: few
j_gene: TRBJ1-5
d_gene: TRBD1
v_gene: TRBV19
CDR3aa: CASSPRTGPYSNQPQHF
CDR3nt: TGTGCCAGCTCCCCAAGGACAGGGCCTTATAGCAATCAGCCCCAGCATTTT

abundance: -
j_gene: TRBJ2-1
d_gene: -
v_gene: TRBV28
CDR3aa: CASSSARYNEQFF
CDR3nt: TGTGCCAGCAGTTCCGCCCGTTACAATGAGCAGTTCTTC

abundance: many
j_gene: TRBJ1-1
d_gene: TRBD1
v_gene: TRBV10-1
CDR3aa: CASSGRDRGMNTEAFF
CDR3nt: TGCGCCAGCAGTGGCCGGGACAGGGGGATGAACACTGAAGCTTTCTTT

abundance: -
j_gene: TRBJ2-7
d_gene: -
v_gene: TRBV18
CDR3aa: CASSQGRYEQYF
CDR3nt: TGTGCCAGCTCACAAGGACGGTACGAGCAGTACTTC

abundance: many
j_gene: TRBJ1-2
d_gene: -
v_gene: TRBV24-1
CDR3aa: CATSDLSGERAGYTF
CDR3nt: TGTGCCACCAGTGATTTGAGTGGCGAAAGGGCTGGCTACACCTTC

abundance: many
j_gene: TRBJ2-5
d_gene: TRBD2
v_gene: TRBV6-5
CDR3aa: CASSYSGGTGGTQYF
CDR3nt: TGTGCCAGCAGTTACTCCGGGGGAACGGGGGGGACCCAGTACTTC

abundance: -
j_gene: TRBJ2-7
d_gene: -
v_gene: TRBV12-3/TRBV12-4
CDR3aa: CASSLQTATYEQYF
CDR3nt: TGTGCCAGCAGTTTACAGACAGCTACCTACGAGCAGTACTTC

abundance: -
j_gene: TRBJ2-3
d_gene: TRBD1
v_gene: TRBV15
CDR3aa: CATSRPVGTVTDTQYF
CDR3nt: TGTGCCACCAGCAGACCTGTGGGGACAGTCACAGATACGCAGTATTTT

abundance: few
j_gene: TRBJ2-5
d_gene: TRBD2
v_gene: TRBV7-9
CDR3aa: CASSFLAGAQETQYF
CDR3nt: TGTGCCAGCAGCTTCCTAGCGGGAGCGCAGGAGACCCAGTACTTC

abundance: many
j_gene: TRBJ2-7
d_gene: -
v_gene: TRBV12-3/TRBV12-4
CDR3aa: CASSTGLWQYF
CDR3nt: TGTGCCAGCAGTACAGGGCTCTGGCAGTACTTC

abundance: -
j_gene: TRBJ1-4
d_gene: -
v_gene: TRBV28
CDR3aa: CASRDREKLFF
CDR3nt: TGTGCCAGCAGGGATCGCGAAAAACTGTTTTTT

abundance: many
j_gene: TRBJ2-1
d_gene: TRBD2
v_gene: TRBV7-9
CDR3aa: CASSPRMGLAGYNEQFF
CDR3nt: TGTGCCAGCAGCCCCAGGATGGGACTAGCGGGATACAATGAGCAGTTCTTC

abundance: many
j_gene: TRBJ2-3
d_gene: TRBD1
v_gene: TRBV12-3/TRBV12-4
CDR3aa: CASSPRGQGRTDTQYF
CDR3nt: TGTGCCAGCAGTCCCCGCGGACAGGGGAGAACAGATACGCAGTATTTT

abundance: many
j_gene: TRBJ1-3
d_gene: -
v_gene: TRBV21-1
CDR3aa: CAIRKPETPGNTIYF
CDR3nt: TGTGCCATCCGAAAACCAGAAACTCCTGGAAACACCATATATTTT

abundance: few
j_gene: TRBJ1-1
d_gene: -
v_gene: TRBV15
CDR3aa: CATSRAGTAGGQAFF
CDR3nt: TGTGCCACCAGCAGAGCCGGGACCGCGGGCGGGCAAGCTTTCTTT

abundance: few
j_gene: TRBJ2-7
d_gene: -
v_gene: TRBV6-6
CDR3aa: CAGSFGLSYEQYF
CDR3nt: TGTGCCGGGTCTTTCGGCCTCTCCTACGAGCAGTACTTC